Described below is a single TCR beta chain sequence and its context. The target antigen is unknown. This record comes from a study of regulatory T cells in long-lasting Graves disease. Findings and limits, study-wide: Public clonotype sharing was higher in persistent than newly diagnosed patients. Gene preferences differed: TRBV28, TRBJ1-2, TRBJ2-5 in persistent cases. Analyses excluded thyroid tissue, covering peripheral blood alone.

This sample's time point: persistent/refractory GD, antithyroid drugs over 5 years with positive TRAb. Extracted RNA from PBMCs served as the source of the TCR library. HTBI primers from iRepertoire and Arm-PCR of CDR3 regions yielded the TCR beta libraries. Authors' data handling: Taken together, the samples had 62 TRBV and more than 11 TRBJ segments identified. One entry per CDR3 protein, called by TCRdb with MiXCR from the multiplex PCR reads. The V and J calls reflect TCRdb's pipeline rather than the authors' work. The sample has 700,000 or so distinct CDR3 sequences, around 30% seen once. The germline CDR1 and CDR2 sequences are MNHNS and SASEGT. The CDR3 is 15 residues long. Trimming took 1 base from V and 2 from J; bases not matched to a gene: 4.

The source was peripheral blood mononuclear cells (PBMCs), collected when the disease was refractory, from a patient treated with antithyroid drugs. This chain joins TRBV6-1 and TRBJ2-7, with 8 bases lining up with TRBD1. The receptor's source is a female donor with Graves disease. The DNA for the CDR3 is TGTGCCAGCAGTGAAGGTTGGACAGGGACCTACGAGCAGTACTTC. Its protein product is CASSEGWTGTYEQYF.